The rows below give T cell receptor beta chains drawn from one sample of a study of cytomegalovirus exposure and HLA in healthy donors. The method was immunoSEQ multiplex PCR; TCRdb's version includes in-frame clones alone and lacks a portion of them. The data show 150,000 to 200,000 clones, 84% seen once. Sequencing was performed on PBMCs. The receptors come from a boy younger than 18 in good health and CMV-seronegative. Both conserved end residues are part of each CDR3. The D gene is left open where the match is weak. Clone sizes are given selectively: once, few, many, or a class where the clone is expanded.

.	TRBV28	.	TRBJ1-1	CASRPGGAGVGEAFF	TGTGCCAGCAGACCCGGGGGGGCGGGTGTTGGTGAAGCTTTCTTT
TRBD2	TRBV7-9	few	TRBJ2-1	CASSLGLAGGLHNEQFF	TGTGCCAGCAGCTTGGGACTAGCGGGAGGGTTGCACAATGAGCAGTTCTTC
.	TRBV9	.	TRBJ2-2	CASSPRAAGELFF	TGTGCCAGCAGCCCCCGAGCGGCCGGGGAGCTGTTTTTT
.	TRBV7-2	.	TRBJ2-2	CASSLGRWGTGELFF	TGTGCCAGCAGCTTAGGGAGGTGGGGCACCGGGGAGCTGTTTTTT
.	TRBV5-6	.	TRBJ1-2	CASSLGVGAGIPVGYTF	TGTGCCAGCAGCTTGGGCGTCGGTGCGGGGATCCCCGTTGGCTACACCTTC
TRBD1	TRBV27	few	TRBJ1-1	CASNPRGRYTEAFF	TGTGCCAGCAACCCGAGGGGGCGGTACACTGAAGCTTTCTTT
TRBD2	TRBV7-3	.	TRBJ2-3	CASSSGLAGTDTQYF	TGTGCCAGCAGCTCGGGACTAGCGGGAACAGATACGCAGTATTTT
.	TRBV30	.	TRBJ2-7	CAWRIGGEQYF	TGTGCCTGGAGAATCGGGGGCGAGCAGTACTTC
.	TRBV9	.	TRBJ1-1	CASSDGMNTEAFF	TGTGCCAGCAGCGACGGGATGAACACTGAAGCTTTCTTT
TRBD1	TRBV13	.	TRBJ2-3	CASSSPPTGSTDTQYF	TGTGCCAGCAGCTCCCCTCCGACAGGGTCTACAGATACGCAGTATTTT
TRBD1	TRBV30	.	TRBJ1-2	CAWSDHPGQRHGYTF	TGTGCCTGGAGCGACCATCCGGGACAGCGACATGGCTACACCTTC
TRBD2	TRBV7-9	.	TRBJ2-5	CASSFPGLAGEETQYF	TGTGCCAGCAGCTTCCCGGGACTAGCGGGAGAAGAGACCCAGTACTTC
TRBD1	TRBV2	.	TRBJ1-5	CASSRDRAQPQHF	TGTGCCAGCAGTCGGGACAGGGCTCAGCCCCAGCATTTT
.	TRBV18	.	TRBJ2-1	CASSRGRNYNEQFF	TGTGCCAGCTCACGGGGGCGGAACTACAATGAGCAGTTCTTC
.	TRBV18	.	TRBJ2-2	CASSPLRVFTGELFF	TGTGCCAGCTCACCATTACGGGTCTTTACCGGGGAGCTGTTTTTT
TRBD1	TRBV20-1	.	TRBJ1-4	CSARTGEKLFF	TGCAGTGCTAGGACAGGGGAAAAACTGTTTTTT
TRBD1	TRBV27	.	TRBJ2-2	CASSRTGGWAGELFF	TGTGCCAGCAGCAGAACAGGGGGCTGGGCCGGGGAGCTGTTTTTT
.	TRBV4-2	.	TRBJ1-6	CASSQGQSNNSPLHF	TGTGCCAGCAGCCAGGGGCAGAGTAATAATTCACCCCTCCACTTT
.	TRBV30	few	TRBJ1-1	CAWSNIPPWAFF	TGTGCCTGGAGTAACATTCCCCCCTGGGCTTTCTTT
.	TRBV11-2	.	TRBJ1-2	CASSSPYGYTF	TGTGCCAGCAGCTCCCCGTATGGCTACACCTTC
TRBD2	TRBV6-5	few	TRBJ2-3	CASSSSGADTQYF	TGTGCCAGCAGTTCTAGCGGAGCAGATACGCAGTATTTT
.	TRBV5-4	.	TRBJ1-6	CASSFFSSYNSPLHF	TGTGCCAGCAGCTTTTTCAGCTCCTATAATTCACCCCTCCACTTT